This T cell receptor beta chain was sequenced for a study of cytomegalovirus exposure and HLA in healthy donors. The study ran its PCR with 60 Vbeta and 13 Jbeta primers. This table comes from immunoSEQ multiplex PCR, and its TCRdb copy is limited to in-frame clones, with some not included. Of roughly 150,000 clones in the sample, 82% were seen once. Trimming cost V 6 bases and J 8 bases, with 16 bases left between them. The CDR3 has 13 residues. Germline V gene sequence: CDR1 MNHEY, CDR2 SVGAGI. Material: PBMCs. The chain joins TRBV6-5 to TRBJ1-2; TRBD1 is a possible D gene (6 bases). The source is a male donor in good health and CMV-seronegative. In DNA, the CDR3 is TGTGCCAGCAGCGAAGGCAGGGGAGGGGGCTACACCTTC. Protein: CASSEGRGGGYTF.